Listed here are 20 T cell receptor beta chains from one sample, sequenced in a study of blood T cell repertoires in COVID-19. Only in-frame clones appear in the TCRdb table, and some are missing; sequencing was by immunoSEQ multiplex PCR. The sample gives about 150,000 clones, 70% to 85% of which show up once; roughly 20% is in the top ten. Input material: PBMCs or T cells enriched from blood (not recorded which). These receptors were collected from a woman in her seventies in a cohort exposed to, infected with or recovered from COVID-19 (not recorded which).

This CDR3 is CASSKAEDSPLHF. The CDR3 DNA follows: TGTGCCAGTAGTAAGGCCGAGGATTCACCCCTCCACTTT. The chain is built from TRBV19 and TRBJ1-6; D unresolved. This CDR3 comprises 13 residues. Germline V lookup: CDR1 LNHDA, CDR2 SQIVND (reference sequence). V gave up 4 bases and J gave up 8 bases, with 9 bases separating them. The full variable domain, in which reference TRBV19 and TRBJ1-6 provide the parts outside the CDR3, is DGGITQSPKYLFRKEGQNVTLSCEQNLNHDAMYWYRQDPGQGLRLIYYSQIVNDFQKGDIAEGYSVSREKKESFPLTVTSAQKNPTAFYLCASSKAEDSPLHFGNGTRLTVT.

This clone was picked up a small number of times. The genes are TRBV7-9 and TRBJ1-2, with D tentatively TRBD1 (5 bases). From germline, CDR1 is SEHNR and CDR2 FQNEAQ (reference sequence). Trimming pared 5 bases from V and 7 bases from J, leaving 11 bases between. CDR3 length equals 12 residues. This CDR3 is CASSRDSFGYTF. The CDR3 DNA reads TGTGCCAGCAGCCGTGACAGTTTTGGCTACACCTTC.

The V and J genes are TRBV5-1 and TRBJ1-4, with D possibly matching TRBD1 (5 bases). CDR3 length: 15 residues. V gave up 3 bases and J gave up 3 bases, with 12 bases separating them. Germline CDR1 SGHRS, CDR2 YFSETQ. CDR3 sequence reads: CASSYMGQANEKLFF. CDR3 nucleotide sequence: TGCGCCAGCAGCTATATGGGGCAGGCTAATGAAAAACTGTTTTTT.

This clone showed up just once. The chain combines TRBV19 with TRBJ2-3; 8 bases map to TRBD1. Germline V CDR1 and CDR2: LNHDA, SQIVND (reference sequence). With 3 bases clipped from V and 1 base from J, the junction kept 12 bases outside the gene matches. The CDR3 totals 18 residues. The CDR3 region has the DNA TGTGCCAGTAGTATCCGTAGCAGGGGGCAAATCGGCACAGATACGCAGTATTTT. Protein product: CASSIRSRGQIGTDTQYF. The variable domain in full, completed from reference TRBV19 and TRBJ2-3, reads DGGITQSPKYLFRKEGQNVTLSCEQNLNHDAMYWYRQDPGQGLRLIYYSQIVNDFQKGDIAEGYSVSREKKESFPLTVTSAQKNPTAFYLCASSIRSRGQIGTDTQYFGPGTRLTVL.

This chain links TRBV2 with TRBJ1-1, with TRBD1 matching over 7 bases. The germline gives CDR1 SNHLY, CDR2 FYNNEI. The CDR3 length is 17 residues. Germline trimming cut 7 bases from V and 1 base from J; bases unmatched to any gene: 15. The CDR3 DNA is TGTGCCAGCATCCCGGGTCAAGGACAGGACGGGAACACTGAAGCTTTCTTT. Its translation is CASIPGQGQDGNTEAFF.

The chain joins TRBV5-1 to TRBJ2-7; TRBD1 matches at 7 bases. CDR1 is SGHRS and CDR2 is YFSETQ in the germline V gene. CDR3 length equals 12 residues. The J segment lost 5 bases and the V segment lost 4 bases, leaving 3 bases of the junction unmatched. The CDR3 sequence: CASSQTGDEQYF. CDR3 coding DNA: TGCGCCAGCAGCCAAACAGGGGACGAGCAGTACTTC.

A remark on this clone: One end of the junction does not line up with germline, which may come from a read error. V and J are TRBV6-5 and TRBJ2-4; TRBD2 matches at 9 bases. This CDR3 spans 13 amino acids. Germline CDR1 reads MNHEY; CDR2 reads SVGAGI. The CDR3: CASSLIAGAPADF. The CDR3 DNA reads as TGTGCCAGCAGTTTAATAGCGGGAGCCCCGGCGGACTTC.

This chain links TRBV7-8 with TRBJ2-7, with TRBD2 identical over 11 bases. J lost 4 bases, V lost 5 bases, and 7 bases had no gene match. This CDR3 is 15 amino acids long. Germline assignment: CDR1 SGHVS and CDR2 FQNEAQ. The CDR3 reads CASSPRLAGRYEQYF. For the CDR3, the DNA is TGTGCCAGCAGCCCTAGACTAGCGGGAAGATACGAGCAGTACTTC.

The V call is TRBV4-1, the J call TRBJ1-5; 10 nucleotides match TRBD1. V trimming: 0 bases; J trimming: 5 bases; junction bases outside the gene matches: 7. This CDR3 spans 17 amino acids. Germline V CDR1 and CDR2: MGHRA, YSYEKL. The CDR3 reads CASSQEPGQGTYQPQHF. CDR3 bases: TGCGCCAGCAGCCAAGAGCCGGGACAGGGGACCTATCAGCCCCAGCATTTT.

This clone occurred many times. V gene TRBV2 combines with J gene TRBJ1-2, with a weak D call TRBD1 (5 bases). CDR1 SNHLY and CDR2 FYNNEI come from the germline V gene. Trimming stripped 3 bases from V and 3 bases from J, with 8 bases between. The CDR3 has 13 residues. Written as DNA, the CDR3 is TGTGCCAGCAGTGATCAGGGTGACTATGGCTACACCTTC. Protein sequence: CASSDQGDYGYTF.

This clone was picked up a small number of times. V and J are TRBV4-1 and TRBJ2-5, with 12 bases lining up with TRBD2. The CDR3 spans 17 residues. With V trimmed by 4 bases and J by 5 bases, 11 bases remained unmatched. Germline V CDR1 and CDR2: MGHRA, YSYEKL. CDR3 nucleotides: TGCGCCAGCAGCCCCCGCTCTAGCGGGAGGGCCCAGGAGACCCAGTACTTC. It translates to CASSPRSSGRAQETQYF.

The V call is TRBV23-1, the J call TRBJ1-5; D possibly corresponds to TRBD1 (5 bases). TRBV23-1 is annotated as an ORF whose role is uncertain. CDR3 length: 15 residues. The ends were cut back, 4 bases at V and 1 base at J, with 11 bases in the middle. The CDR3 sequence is CASSPKGLSNQPQHF. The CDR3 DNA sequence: TGCGCCAGCAGTCCTAAGGGGTTGAGCAATCAGCCCCAGCATTTT.

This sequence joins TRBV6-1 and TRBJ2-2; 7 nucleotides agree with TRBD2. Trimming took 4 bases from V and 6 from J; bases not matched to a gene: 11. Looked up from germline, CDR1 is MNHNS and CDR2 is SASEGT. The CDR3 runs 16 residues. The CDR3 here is CASSAPVGRSAGELFF. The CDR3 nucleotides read TGTGCCAGCAGTGCCCCCGTCGGGAGGAGCGCCGGGGAGCTGTTTTTT.

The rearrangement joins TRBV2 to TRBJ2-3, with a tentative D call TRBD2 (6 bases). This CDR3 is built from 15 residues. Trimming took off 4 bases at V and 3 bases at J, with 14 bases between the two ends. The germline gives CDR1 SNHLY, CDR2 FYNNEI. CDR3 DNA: TGTGCCAGCAGTGCCGGAGAGCGGGTGACAGATACGCAGTATTTT. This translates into CASSAGERVTDTQYF.

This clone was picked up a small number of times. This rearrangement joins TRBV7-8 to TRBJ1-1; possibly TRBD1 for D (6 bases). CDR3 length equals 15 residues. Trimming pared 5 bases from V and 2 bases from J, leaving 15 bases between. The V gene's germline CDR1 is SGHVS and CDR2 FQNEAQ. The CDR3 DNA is TGTGCCAGCAGCCCGCGGGGGGGCTATAACACTGAAGCTTTCTTT. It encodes CASSPRGGYNTEAFF.

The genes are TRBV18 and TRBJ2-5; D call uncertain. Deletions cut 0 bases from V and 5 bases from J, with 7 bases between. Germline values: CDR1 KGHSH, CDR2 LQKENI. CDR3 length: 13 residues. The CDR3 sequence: CASSPPVAETQYF. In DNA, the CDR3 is TGTGCCAGCTCACCACCGGTTGCGGAGACCCAGTACTTC.

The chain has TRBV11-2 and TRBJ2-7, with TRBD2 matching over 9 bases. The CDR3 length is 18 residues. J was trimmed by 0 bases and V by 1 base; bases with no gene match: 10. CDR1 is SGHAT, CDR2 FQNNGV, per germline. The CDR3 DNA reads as TGTGCCAGCAGCTTAGGCCCTACTATAGCGGGAGCCTCCTACGAGCAGTACTTC. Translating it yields CASSLGPTIAGASYEQYF.

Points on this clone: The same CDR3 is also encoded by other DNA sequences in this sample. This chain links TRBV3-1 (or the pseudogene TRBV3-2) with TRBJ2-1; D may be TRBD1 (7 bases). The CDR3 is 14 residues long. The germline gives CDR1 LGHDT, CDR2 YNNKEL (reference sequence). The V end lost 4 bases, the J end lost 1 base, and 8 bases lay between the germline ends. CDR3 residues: CASSPGGSYNEQFF. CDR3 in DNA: TGTGCCAGCAGCCCAGGGGGGTCCTACAATGAGCAGTTCTTC.

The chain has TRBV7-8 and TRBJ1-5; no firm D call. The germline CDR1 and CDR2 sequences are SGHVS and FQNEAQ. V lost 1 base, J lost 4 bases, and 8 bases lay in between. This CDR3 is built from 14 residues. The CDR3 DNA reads TGTGCCAGCAGCTTAGGGCCGACAAATCAGCCCCAGCATTTT. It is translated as CASSLGPTNQPQHF.

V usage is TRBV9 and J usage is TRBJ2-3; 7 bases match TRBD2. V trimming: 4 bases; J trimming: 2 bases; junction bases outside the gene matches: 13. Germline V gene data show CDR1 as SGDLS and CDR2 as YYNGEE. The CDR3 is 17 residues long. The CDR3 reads CASSSQATSRFTDTQYF. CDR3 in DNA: TGTGCCAGCAGCTCCCAGGCGACTAGCAGATTCACAGATACGCAGTATTTT.